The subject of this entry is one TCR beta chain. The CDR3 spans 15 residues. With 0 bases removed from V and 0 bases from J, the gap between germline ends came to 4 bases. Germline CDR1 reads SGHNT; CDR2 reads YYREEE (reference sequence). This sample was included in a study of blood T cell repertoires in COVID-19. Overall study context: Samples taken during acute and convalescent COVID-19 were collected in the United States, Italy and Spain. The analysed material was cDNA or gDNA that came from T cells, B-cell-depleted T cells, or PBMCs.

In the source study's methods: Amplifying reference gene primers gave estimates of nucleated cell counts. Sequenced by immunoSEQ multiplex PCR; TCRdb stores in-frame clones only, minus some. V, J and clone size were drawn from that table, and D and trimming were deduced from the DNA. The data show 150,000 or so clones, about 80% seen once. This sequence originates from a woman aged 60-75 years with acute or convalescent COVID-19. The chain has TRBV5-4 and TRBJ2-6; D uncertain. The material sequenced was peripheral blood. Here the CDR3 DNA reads TGTGCCAGCAGCTTGGCAGGCTCTGGGGCCAACGTCCTGACTTTC. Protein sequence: CASSLAGSGANVLTF.